The clone carrying this T cell receptor beta chain was counted between two and nine times. TCRdb's copy holds only in-frame clones and misses some; the assay was immunoSEQ multiplex PCR. The sample includes 130,000 to 150,000 clones, approximately 84% of them seen just once. Trimming took off 6 bases at V and 3 bases at J, with 20 bases between the two ends. This CDR3 has 16 amino acids. The germline V gene encodes CDR1 LGHNT and CDR2 FRNRAP. The data belong to a study of blood T cell repertoires in COVID-19. Looking at the study overall: Acute and convalescent COVID-19 specimens originated in the United States, Italy and Spain. T cells, B-cell-depleted T cells, or PBMCs supplied cDNA or gDNA.

The specimen was peripheral blood. This chain connects TRBV12-5 to TRBJ1-1, with D possibly TRBD1 on 6 matching bases. The receptor was isolated from an elderly woman in a cohort sampled during active or convalescent COVID-19. The CDR3 DNA follows: TGTGCTAGTGGAGAGAGGCCAGGGGTAGGAGACACTGAAGCTTTCTTT. Translation: CASGERPGVGDTEAFF.